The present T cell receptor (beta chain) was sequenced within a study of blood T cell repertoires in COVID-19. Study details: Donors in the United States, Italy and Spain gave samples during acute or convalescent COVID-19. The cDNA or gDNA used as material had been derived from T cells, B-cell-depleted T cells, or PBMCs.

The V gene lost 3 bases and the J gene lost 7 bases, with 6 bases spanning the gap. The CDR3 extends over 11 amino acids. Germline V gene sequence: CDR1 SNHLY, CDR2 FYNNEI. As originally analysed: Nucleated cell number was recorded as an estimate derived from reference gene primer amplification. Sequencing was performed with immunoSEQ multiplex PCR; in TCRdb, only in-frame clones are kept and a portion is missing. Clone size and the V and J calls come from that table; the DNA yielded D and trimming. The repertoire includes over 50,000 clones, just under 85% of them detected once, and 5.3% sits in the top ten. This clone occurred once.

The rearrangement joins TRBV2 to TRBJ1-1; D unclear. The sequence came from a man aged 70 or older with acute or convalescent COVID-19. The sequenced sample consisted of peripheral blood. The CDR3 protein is CASSDGVEAFF. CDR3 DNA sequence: TGTGCCAGCAGTGACGGGGTTGAAGCTTTCTTT.